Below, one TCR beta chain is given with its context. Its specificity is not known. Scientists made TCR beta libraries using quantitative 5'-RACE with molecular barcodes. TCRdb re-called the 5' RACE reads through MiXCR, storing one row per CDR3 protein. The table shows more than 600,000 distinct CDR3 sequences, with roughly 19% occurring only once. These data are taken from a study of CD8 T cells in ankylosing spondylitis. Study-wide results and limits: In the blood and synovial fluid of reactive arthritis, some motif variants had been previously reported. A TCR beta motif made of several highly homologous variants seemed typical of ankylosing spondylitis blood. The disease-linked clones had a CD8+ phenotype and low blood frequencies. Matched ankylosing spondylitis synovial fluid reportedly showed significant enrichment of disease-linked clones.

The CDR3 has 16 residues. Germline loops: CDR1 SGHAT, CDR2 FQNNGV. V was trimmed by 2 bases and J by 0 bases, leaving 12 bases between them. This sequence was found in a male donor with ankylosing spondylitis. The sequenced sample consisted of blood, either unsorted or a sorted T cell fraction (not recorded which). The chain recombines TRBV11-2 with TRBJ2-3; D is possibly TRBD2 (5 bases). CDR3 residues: CASSLRTRTSTDTQYF. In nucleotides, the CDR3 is TGTGCCAGCAGCTTACGAACTCGGACTAGCACAGATACGCAGTATTTT.